This TCR beta chain was sequenced during a study of CD4 T cells in relation to SARS-CoV-2 and coronaviruses (dated by TCRdb to 2020 to 2023). About the study as a whole: The full convalescent cohort of approximately 13 patients had a median age of around 40 years, ranging from roughly 21 to 72 years. Of the approximately twelve convalescent patients, 8 were male and 4 were female, and two of the subjects were Hispanic. Shared crossreactive spike epitopes were mapped to their HLA restriction using patient-derived lymphoblastoid cell lines. At the level of individual TCR clonotypes, the study measured memory CD4+ T cell crossreactivity between SARS-CoV-2 spike protein and common cold coronavirus spike proteins. The Adaptive Biotechnologies TCR-sequencing kit was used to sequence samples from three pre-COVID donors and the naive versus memory experiments, while other data came from Illumina-based sequencing. A different TCR-beta assay, based on Illumina, was used to sequence expansion assays from other donors in the study.

A remark on this clone: What this receptor recognizes is not known. The sample holds no much larger clone one base away, and base qualities are not on file.

Naive and memory CD4+ T cells were separated from cryopreserved PBMCs by first enriching for CD4 and then performing EasySep naive CD4+ T cell enrichment. Ficoll-Paque PLUS gradient centrifugation was used to isolate PBMCs from leukapheresis product or whole blood. PBMCs were either cryopreserved at -140 degrees C or used fresh in the expansion assay. The QIAamp Micro DNA Kit was used to extract genomic DNA from the CD4+ T cells. Here is what the overall study found, with its caveats: Since the crossreactivity analysis centred on spike protein, crossreactivity against other viral proteins was not assessed. Significantly weaker SARS-CoV-2-driven expansion was shown by crossreactive clones than by monoreactive clones, consistent with antigenic imprinting. Small numbers of patients and of tested TCRs were a limitation of the study. Naive versus memory sequencing indicated that memory recall responses, rather than primary responses primed during culture, are detected by the assay. No donor contributed both pre-pandemic and post-infection samples, which limited tracing the source of pre-existing responses. Memory CD4+ clonotypes crossrecognizing SARS-CoV-2 and at least one common cold coronavirus spike were found in approximately 65% of donors.

The V end loses 3 bases and the J end loses 0 bases, and a stretch of 12 bases separates them. The CDR3 sequence holds 16 residues, the cysteine and phenylalanine included. CDR3 DNA is the only sequence kept; it has 48 bases, read in frame from the first base. Based on the germline V gene, the CDR1 and CDR2 sequences are SGHAT and FQNNGV. Uncultured naive and memory CD4+ T cell DNA received deep-resolution immunoSEQ TCR-beta sequencing. Per the authors' processing: During preprocessing, nonproductive sequences were removed, along with CDR3s that did not begin with C, did not end with F or W, or were shorter than 7 amino acids. Cultured and uncultured naive and memory CD4+ repertoires were searched for previously identified spike- and CEF-reactive CDR3s. After three terminal residues were trimmed from each end, CDR3 homology was quantified as pairwise Levenshtein distance using the stringdist R package. Held by TCRdb, this immuneACCESS table contains in-frame sequences only and omits some clones. Under half of the omission traces to an unresolved V gene where checked; the cause of the rest is unknown. V and J calls and clone size follow that table, whereas D and trimming were derived from the DNA. The sample table lists tens of thousands of clones, under 95% of them with a count of one. The top ten hold under 0.4% of the sample.

Sequencing was carried out using naive CD4+ T cells from PBMCs. The sample's cell subset or site label is to be understood as: naive CD4+ T cells isolated by negative enrichment. The rearranged segments are TRBV11-2 and TRBJ1-3; the D gene is not confidently resolved. The receptor comes from an adult with COVID-19. The DNA sequence is given as TGTGCCAGCAGCTTGGCCCATGGGCTCTCTGGAAACACCATATATTTT. It translates to CASSLAHGLSGNTIYF.